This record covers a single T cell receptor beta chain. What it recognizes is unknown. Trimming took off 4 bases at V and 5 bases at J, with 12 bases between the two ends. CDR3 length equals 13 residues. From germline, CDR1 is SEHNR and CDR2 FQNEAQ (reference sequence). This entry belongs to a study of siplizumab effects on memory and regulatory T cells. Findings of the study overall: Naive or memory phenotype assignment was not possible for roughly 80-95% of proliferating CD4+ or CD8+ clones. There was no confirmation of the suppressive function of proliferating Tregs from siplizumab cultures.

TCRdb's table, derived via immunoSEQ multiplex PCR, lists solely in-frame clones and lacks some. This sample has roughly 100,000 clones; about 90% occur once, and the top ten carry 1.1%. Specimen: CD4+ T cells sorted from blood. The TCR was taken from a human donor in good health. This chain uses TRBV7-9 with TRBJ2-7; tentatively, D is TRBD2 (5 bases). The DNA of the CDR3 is TGTGCCAGCAGCTCCTACCTCGGGGACGAGCAGTACTTC. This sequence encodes CASSSYLGDEQYF. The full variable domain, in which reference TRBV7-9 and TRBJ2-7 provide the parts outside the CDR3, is DTGVSQNPRHKITKRGQNVTFRCDPISEHNRLYWYRQTLGQGPEFLTYFQNEAQLEKSRLLSDRFSAERPKGSFSTLEIQRTEQGDSAMYLCASSSYLGDEQYFGPGTRLTVT.